This T cell receptor beta chain was identified during a study of blood T cell repertoires in COVID-19. Study background: PBMCs, B-cell-depleted T cells, or T cells were the source of the cDNA or gDNA that made up the material.

Libraries were prepared by immunoSEQ multiplex PCR; TCRdb keeps only in-frame clonotypes and omits some of them. The data hold about 80,000 clones, with approximately 91% observed a single time. The CDR3 spans 13 residues. V lost 6 bases, J lost 7 bases, and 13 bases lay in between. This clone was observed a single time. This CDR3 is also generated by other DNA sequences in the sample. The chain recombines TRBV12-3 or TRBV12-4 with TRBJ1-5, with TRBD1 as a possible D gene (6 bases). Sequenced material: peripheral blood. The origin of this receptor is a man aged 70-80 years with acute or convalescent COVID-19. In DNA, the CDR3 is TGTGCCAGCAGCCTAACAGGGCGGCAGCCCCAGCATTTT. This codes for CASSLTGRQPQHF.